This T cell receptor (beta chain) was identified in a study of blood T cells in healthy people across ages. Findings and caveats of the study: Possibly confounding the expanded clonotype changes was the fact that donor CMV status was unknown.

This clonotype was seen only a few times. Its target is unknown. Using a J-beta primer mix together with a sample-barcoded 5' primer, a second PCR was run for roughly 6 to 11 cycles. TCRdb used MiXCR to reprocess the 5' RACE reads, holding one entry per CDR3 protein. The data show about 1.8 million distinct CDR3 sequences, around half seen once. Trimming removed 5 bases at V and 1 base at J, with 17 bases between. Germline lookup yields CDR1 SGHTA and CDR2 FQGNSA. The CDR3 spans 16 residues. Sequencing used blood. The V gene is TRBV7-2, the J gene TRBJ2-5, with D uncertain. The receptor comes from a woman in her 40s in good health. In DNA form, the CDR3 reads TGTGCCAGCAGCCCCAAACCCCCACGGCCCCAAGAGACCCAGTACTTC. Its translation: CASSPKPPRPQETQYF. Looking up the rest from reference TRBV7-2 and TRBJ2-5 gives the full variable domain: GAGVSQSPSNKVTEKGKDVELRCDPISGHTALYWYRQSLGQGLEFLIYFQGNSAPDKSGLPSDRFSAERTGGSVSTLTIQRTQQEDSAVYLCASSPKPPRPQETQYFGPGTRLLVL.